Each of the 22 T cell receptor beta chains below was sequenced from the same sample in a study of metastatic and nonmetastatic thyroid tumors. TCRdb re-processed the PCR reads through MiXCR. The sample records 89,000 or so clones, around 9.2% being singletons. Patients had received no treatment of any kind before thyroid surgery. Material: blood. The receptors here all came from a female donor with papillary thyroid cancer or a benign thyroid nodule (not recorded which). Some clones in this sample may be carry-over from other donors' samples.

In this sample, this clone turned up many times. This rearrangement joins TRBV25-1 to TRBJ2-1; D call uncertain. Germline V gene lookup returns CDR1 MGHDK and CDR2 SYGVNS. The CDR3 runs to 11 residues. Between the trimmed V and J ends, which lost 5 bases and 3 bases, there was a span of 2 bases. CDR3 bases: TGTGCCAGCAGTATCTACAATGAGCAGTTCTTC. Protein: CASSIYNEQFF.

The chain combines TRBV20-1 with TRBJ1-5; D gene uncertain. The V gene's germline CDR1 is DFQATT and CDR2 SNEGSKA (reference sequence). The CDR3 is 13 residues long. V was shortened by 2 bases and J by 5 bases, with 10 bases between the two germline ends. The DNA of the CDR3 is TGCAGTGCTAGACGACATTTTGATCAGCCCCAGCATTTT. Translation gives CSARRHFDQPQHF.

This clone came up many times. The chain has TRBV28 and TRBJ2-7; D may be TRBD1 (6 bases). Trimming pared 7 bases from V and 4 bases from J, leaving 17 bases between. CDR1 is MDHEN and CDR2 is SYDVKM in the germline V gene. The CDR3 consists of 14 residues. CDR3 nucleotides: TGTGCCAGCACCCCAGTAGGGGGATTGTACGAGCAGTACTTC. Translating gives CASTPVGGLYEQYF.

This clone has ten or more counts. This specimen includes other DNA sequences encoding the same CDR3. The chain is built from TRBV10-1 and TRBJ2-6; a weak D match, TRBD2 (5 bases). CDR1 is WNHNN and CDR2 is SYGVQD in the germline V gene (reference sequence). The CDR3 contains 15 residues. Trimming pared 3 bases from V and 1 base from J, leaving 7 bases between. This CDR3 reads CASSEGGSGANVLTF. CDR3 nucleotide sequence: TGCGCCAGCAGTGAAGGCGGGTCTGGGGCCAACGTCCTGACTTTC.

Remarks on this clone: One end of the junction varies from germline; a read error may be responsible. The V call is TRBV11-2, the J call TRBJ2-5; the match to TRBD2 covers 7 bases. Germline V gives CDR1 SGHAT, CDR2 FQNNGV. CDR3 length equals 14 residues. CDR3 protein: CASSLVRAGEAQYF. CDR3 DNA: TGCGCCAGCAGCTTGGTCAGGGCGGGAGAGGCCCAGTACTTC.

This clone was seen repeatedly, ten times or more. The J gene is TRBJ1-1, the V gene TRBV6-1, with a possible D match to TRBD1 (6 bases). This CDR3 is built from 15 residues. In germline, CDR1 is MNHNS, CDR2 SASEGT. Between the trimmed V and J ends, which lost 6 bases and 4 bases, there was a span of 18 bases. The CDR3 loop reads CASRFRDKDGTEAFF. CDR3 in DNA: TGTGCCAGCAGATTCCGGGACAAAGACGGCACTGAAGCTTTCTTT.

Many counts were recorded for this clone. Other DNA sequences in the sample encode the same CDR3. The chain links TRBV19 to TRBJ2-6; D call uncertain. Per the germline V gene, CDR1 is LNHDA and CDR2 is SQIVND (reference sequence). CDR3 length: 14 amino acids. V dropped 8 bases and J dropped 0 bases, with 8 bases sitting between them. The CDR3 sequence is CASSDGSGANVLTF. The CDR3 DNA reads as TGTGCCAGTTCGGACGGCTCTGGGGCCAACGTCCTGACTTTC.

To note about this clone: The junction differs from germline at one of its ends, possibly a read error. The chain carries TRBV28 and TRBJ1-6; no firm D call. The CDR3 extends over 14 amino acids. Germline CDR1 reads MDHEN; CDR2 reads SYDVKM. CDR3 sequence reads: CASSRKGHNSHLHF. DNA for the CDR3: TGTGCCAGCAGTCGGAAAGGCCATAATTCACACCTCCACTTT.

This clone was seen ten or more times. The chain uses TRBV5-1 and TRBJ1-1, with no clear D. The CDR3 is 16 amino acids. CDR1 and CDR2 from the germline V gene are SGHRS and YFSETQ. Trimming took 4 bases from V and 5 from J, leaving 21 bases between them. CDR3 residues: CASSHMSSGKGTEAFF. The CDR3 region has the DNA TGCGCCAGCAGCCACATGTCATCGGGTAAGGGAACTGAAGCTTTCTTT.

On this clone itself: A read error is possible here, since a much larger clone lies one base away. This sequence joins TRBV2 and TRBJ2-6; D is unresolved. The CDR3 runs 15 residues. Germline CDR1 is SNHLY and CDR2 is FYNNEI. CDR3 amino acids: CASKGTSSRANVLTF. The CDR3 region has the DNA TGTGCCAGCAAGGGAACCTCCTCTAGGGCCAACGTCCTGACTTTC.

This clone was seen at least ten times. This chain joins TRBV20-1 and TRBJ2-7; 7 positions match TRBD1. Per germline, CDR1 DFQATT and CDR2 SNEGSKA (reference sequence). This CDR3 is 15 amino acids long. Losses at the gene ends were 5 bases for V and 5 bases for J; bases not matched to a gene: 15. This chain's CDR3 is CSAEPLGQPPHEQYF. Written as DNA, the CDR3 is TGCAGTGCTGAGCCTCTGGGACAGCCCCCCCACGAGCAGTACTTC.

This clone was seen more than once but under ten times. The J gene is TRBJ2-3, the V gene TRBV11-1; D is ambiguous. CDR3 length: 15 amino acids. Germline assignment: CDR1 SGHAT and CDR2 FQDESV (reference sequence). V was cut by 3 bases and J by 3 bases, with 13 bases left in between. CDR3: CASSLWADVTDTQYF. The CDR3 region has the DNA TGTGCCAGCAGCTTGTGGGCGGACGTAACAGATACGCAGTATTTT.

The table lists this clone with many counts. The rearrangement links TRBV6-4 to TRBJ1-6, with D uncertain. This CDR3 spans 13 amino acids. Trimming shortened V by 6 bases and J by 10 bases, and 13 bases separated the two germline ends. In germline, CDR1 is MRHNA, CDR2 SNTAGT. CDR3 DNA: TGTGCCAGCAGGAGAGATGAGAAGTCACCCCTCCACTTT. This codes for CASRRDEKSPLHF.

This clone has a count of ten or more. The J gene is TRBJ2-2, the V gene TRBV6-1, with 11 bases identical to TRBD2. The ends lost 5 bases at V and 5 bases at J; junction bases unmatched: 10. The germline V gene has CDR1 MNHNS and CDR2 SASEGT. The CDR3 covers 17 residues. The CDR3 DNA reads TGTGCCAGCAGTTTTGGTAGCGGGGGGGCCGGAACCGGGGAGCTGTTTTTT. Protein sequence: CASSFGSGGAGTGELFF.

This clone was picked up many times. Different DNA sequences within this sample yield the same CDR3. The CDR3 coding sequence is TGTGCCAGCAGTGAAGGAACGGGAGACACCGGGGAGCTGTTTTTT. Amino acids: CASSEGTGDTGELFF. The chain couples TRBV6-1 to TRBJ2-2, with TRBD2 as a possible D gene (6 bases). Germline-derived CDR1 and CDR2 are MNHNS and SASEGT. This CDR3 has 15 amino acids. Trimming pared 1 base from V and 3 bases from J, leaving 9 bases between.

This clone was seen at least ten times. The chain recombines TRBV28 with TRBJ1-4; 9 bases agree with TRBD1. Germline lookup yields CDR1 MDHEN and CDR2 SYDVKM. The CDR3 runs 17 residues. Trimming took 2 bases from V and 5 from J; bases not matched to a gene: 9. The DNA of the CDR3 is TGTGCCAGCAGTTTAAGGGGACAGGGTTATTTGAATGAAAAACTGTTTTTT. This translates into CASSLRGQGYLNEKLFF.

This clone was observed a few times. This chain uses TRBV30 with TRBJ2-1, with 7 bases fitting TRBD2. Looked up from germline, CDR1 is GTSNPN and CDR2 is SVGIG (reference sequence). This CDR3 region has 13 residues. The V gene end was trimmed by 1 base and the J gene end by 8 bases; junction bases not matched to a gene: 5. CDR3 sequence (DNA): TGTGCCTGGAGTGGCAGCCGGGGGGATGAGCAGTTCTTC. Its protein product is CAWSGSRGDEQFF. Together with reference TRBV30 and TRBJ2-1, the CDR3 gives the full variable domain: SQTIHQWPATLVQPVGSPLSLECTVEGTSNPNLYWYRQAAGRGLQLLFYSVGIGQISSEVPQNLSASRPQDRQFILSSKKLLLSDSGFYLCAWSGSRGDEQFFGPGTRLTVL.

This clone was recorded many times. The genes are TRBV20-1 and TRBJ2-1; perhaps D is TRBD1 or TRBD2 (5 bases each). Germline V lookup: CDR1 DFQATT, CDR2 SNEGSKA (reference sequence). Trimming removed 4 bases from V and 10 bases from J, with 14 bases in between. The CDR3 sequence is 12 residues long. CDR3 in DNA: TGCAGTGCTAAAATACCGGGGCCCGAGCAGTTCTTC. It specifies CSAKIPGPEQFF.

This clone has only a few counts. A read error may be the cause here, since a much bigger clone is one base away. The same CDR3 also results from other DNA sequences found in this sample. The J gene is TRBJ2-2, the V gene TRBV6-4; TRBD2 is a possible D gene (6 bases). The CDR3 extends over 16 amino acids. V shed 1 base and J shed 6 bases, with 15 bases lying between them. Germline V gene data show CDR1 as MRHNA and CDR2 as SNTAGT. CDR3 nucleotide sequence: TGTGCCAGCAGTGACTACGGGGGAGCCAAGGCCGGGGAGCTGTTTTTT. Amino acids: CASSDYGGAKAGELFF.

In its sample, this clone was seen many times. V usage is TRBV7-9 and J usage is TRBJ2-7; TRBD2 might be the D (5 bases). There are 15 residues in the CDR3. Per the germline V gene, CDR1 is SEHNR and CDR2 is FQNEAQ (reference sequence). Trimming cost V 5 bases and J 6 bases, with 20 bases left between them. The CDR3 spells CASSIRMGEGLEQYF. The CDR3 coding sequence is TGTGCCAGCAGCATCAGAATGGGCGAGGGCCTCGAGCAGTACTTC.

The chain couples TRBV6-1 to TRBJ1-5, with no clear D. Trimming took off 7 bases at V and 2 bases at J, with 9 bases between the two ends. Germline loops: CDR1 MNHNS, CDR2 SASEGT. The CDR3 is made up of 13 amino acids. The DNA for the CDR3 is TGTGCCAGCACCGGGGATGGCAATCAGCCCCAGCATTTT. This translates into CASTGDGNQPQHF.

This clone was observed at least ten times. The chain carries TRBV6-1 and TRBJ1-5; no clear D gene. Germline CDR1 and CDR2: MNHNS and SASEGT. The CDR3 runs to 13 residues. The V end lost 4 bases, the J end lost 0 bases, and 4 bases lay between the germline ends. CDR3 nucleotides: TGTGCCAGCAGTGGGACTAGCAATCAGCCCCAGCATTTT. It specifies CASSGTSNQPQHF.